A selection of T cell receptor beta chains follows, all from one sample in a study of a mutant IDH1 vaccine in newly diagnosed glioma. This table comes from immunoSEQ multiplex PCR, and its TCRdb copy is limited to in-frame clones, with some not included. The table records about 60,000 clones, approximately 84% of them present only once. The antigens these receptors bind are not known. Specimen: PBMCs, collected from a glioma patient whose treatment included an IDH1 peptide vaccine. The receptors stem from a young man with glioma. Each CDR3 is given with its conserved first and last residue. D genes are given only for firm matches.

d_call: -
j_call: TRBJ2-1
v_call: TRBV7-7
cdr3_aa: CASSLLGGNGEQFF

d_call: TRBD2
j_call: TRBJ2-1
v_call: TRBV5-4
cdr3_aa: CASSTGTSGYNEQFF

d_call: -
j_call: TRBJ2-3
v_call: TRBV7-2
cdr3_aa: CASSVQGGSLSDTQYF

d_call: -
j_call: TRBJ1-1
v_call: TRBV7-3
cdr3_aa: CASSLTPLGPEAFF

d_call: -
j_call: TRBJ1-1
v_call: TRBV19
cdr3_aa: CASSISGGLNTEAFF

d_call: TRBD1
j_call: TRBJ1-2
v_call: TRBV30
cdr3_aa: CAWRSWGQIYGYTF

d_call: -
j_call: TRBJ1-2
v_call: TRBV29-1
cdr3_aa: CSVEGYGYTF

d_call: -
j_call: TRBJ2-4
v_call: TRBV27
cdr3_aa: CASALRQALNIQYF

d_call: -
j_call: TRBJ2-1
v_call: TRBV29-1
cdr3_aa: CSVGRGGFNEQFF

d_call: -
j_call: TRBJ1-4
v_call: TRBV7-2
cdr3_aa: CASSLWAAEKLFF

d_call: -
j_call: TRBJ1-5
v_call: TRBV27
cdr3_aa: CASRPSVSNQPQHF

d_call: -
j_call: TRBJ1-4
v_call: TRBV18
cdr3_aa: CASSPFGPATNEKLFF

d_call: -
j_call: TRBJ2-2
v_call: TRBV9
cdr3_aa: CASSVDGTGELFF

d_call: TRBD2
j_call: TRBJ2-3
v_call: TRBV6-4
cdr3_aa: CASSGTSGGTDTQYF

d_call: -
j_call: TRBJ2-5
v_call: TRBV5-1
cdr3_aa: CASSEDLWGETQYF

d_call: -
j_call: TRBJ1-6
v_call: TRBV5-8
cdr3_aa: CASSQERDSPLHF

d_call: TRBD1
j_call: TRBJ1-1
v_call: TRBV12-5
cdr3_aa: CASGLVRMDRANTEAFF

d_call: -
j_call: TRBJ1-2
v_call: TRBV14
cdr3_aa: CASSQEWDPRFGYTF

d_call: TRBD1
j_call: TRBJ1-2
v_call: TRBV7-2
cdr3_aa: CASSDQGASYGYTF

d_call: TRBD1
j_call: TRBJ1-5
v_call: TRBV18
cdr3_aa: CASSKIRPMGQAWWQPQHF

d_call: -
j_call: TRBJ1-2
v_call: TRBV4-1
cdr3_aa: CASSQAPGVYYGYTF

d_call: -
j_call: TRBJ1-6
v_call: TRBV15
cdr3_aa: CATSRGAYNSPLHF

d_call: -
j_call: TRBJ2-5
v_call: TRBV27
cdr3_aa: CASSSLSRNQETQYF

d_call: TRBD1
j_call: TRBJ1-1
v_call: TRBV11-3
cdr3_aa: CASSLTGTANTEAFF

d_call: TRBD1
j_call: TRBJ1-1
v_call: TRBV4-2
cdr3_aa: CASSPGIDREAEAFF

d_call: -
j_call: TRBJ2-3
v_call: TRBV5-4
cdr3_aa: CASSGRWMGTDTQYF

d_call: TRBD1
j_call: TRBJ2-5
v_call: TRBV7-2
cdr3_aa: CASSLGGLNRGETQYF

d_call: TRBD1
j_call: TRBJ1-1
v_call: TRBV4-2
cdr3_aa: CASSQAGQGLMNTEAFF

d_call: -
j_call: TRBJ2-7
v_call: TRBV5-4
cdr3_aa: CASKTGLADEQYF

d_call: -
j_call: TRBJ1-5
v_call: TRBV5-1
cdr3_aa: CASSPGGPPHYSNQPQHF

d_call: -
j_call: TRBJ1-1
v_call: TRBV27
cdr3_aa: CASSLIPTEYAFF

d_call: TRBD1
j_call: TRBJ2-1
v_call: TRBV14
cdr3_aa: CASSQGGTGNNEQFF

d_call: TRBD1
j_call: TRBJ1-1
v_call: TRBV5-6
cdr3_aa: CASSLVFQGEEAFF

d_call: -
j_call: TRBJ2-2
v_call: TRBV19
cdr3_aa: CASSIGGVSLTGELFF

d_call: -
j_call: TRBJ2-3
v_call: TRBV5-1
cdr3_aa: CASSSAITDTQYF

d_call: TRBD2
j_call: TRBJ2-3
v_call: TRBV19
cdr3_aa: CASKVAGGTDTQYF

d_call: -
j_call: TRBJ2-2
v_call: TRBV15
cdr3_aa: CATSRVAPDRNTGELFF

d_call: -
j_call: TRBJ2-7
v_call: TRBV20-1
cdr3_aa: CSASHYEQYF

d_call: TRBD2
j_call: TRBJ2-1
v_call: TRBV15
cdr3_aa: CATSGGGSYNEQFF

d_call: -
j_call: TRBJ2-3
v_call: TRBV5-5
cdr3_aa: CASSLRLFSTDTQYF

d_call: -
j_call: TRBJ2-3
v_call: TRBV30
cdr3_aa: CAWSRQTDTQYF

d_call: -
j_call: TRBJ2-7
v_call: TRBV11-2
cdr3_aa: CASSLGTSYEQYF

d_call: TRBD2
j_call: TRBJ2-7
v_call: TRBV7-8
cdr3_aa: CASSPRTSGRDNHEQYF

d_call: TRBD1
j_call: TRBJ1-3
v_call: TRBV7-9
cdr3_aa: CASSTPGQGSLNTIYF

d_call: TRBD1
j_call: TRBJ1-2
v_call: TRBV18
cdr3_aa: CASSSRTGGNYGYTF

d_call: -
j_call: TRBJ2-3
v_call: TRBV9
cdr3_aa: CASSVAPLDTDTQYF